These 2 T cell receptor beta chains were all obtained from the same sample, sequenced in a study of T cell clonality in common variable immunodeficiency (dated by TCRdb to the mid-2010s). Library preparation was by the immunoSEQ multiplex PCR assay. The clones in this table, taken by TCRdb from immuneACCESS, are in-frame only. Not every clone is retained; where verified, under half of the shortfall comes from an unresolved V gene, and the cause of the rest is unknown. The sample features approximately 81,000 clones, and none is a singleton. The ten largest account for 0.8% of the sample. Sequencing was done on a sample of peripheral blood mononuclear cells. All receptors derive from a person aged 18 to 70 in good health.

This clone has at least ten counts. The read stops 3 residues short of the end of the CDR3; the missing end is completed from the germline J gene. This chain joins TRBV5-1 and TRBJ1-1; D might be TRBD1 (5 bases). This CDR3 region has 16 residues. Germline CDR1 SGHRS, CDR2 YFSETQ. With 0 bases removed from V and 0 bases from J, the gap between germline ends came to 12 bases. CDR3 in amino acids: CASSLDIDSMNTEAFF. The covered CDR3 bases are TGCGCCAGCAGCTTGGATATCGACAGCATGAACACTGAA.

This clone was observed at least ten times. The sequenced fragment ends 3 residues before the CDR3 boundary, so the rest is inferred from the germline J gene. This rearrangement joins TRBV20-1 to TRBJ2-5, with 8 bases matching TRBD1. V shed 4 bases, J shed 5 bases, and the junction held 3 bases outside the gene matches. Per the germline V gene, CDR1 is DFQATT and CDR2 is SNEGSKA (reference sequence). This CDR3 region has 12 residues. Incomplete CDR3 DNA: TGCAGTGCTACCGGACAGGGTGAGACC. Its translation is CSATGQGET. The full CDR3 protein is CSATGQGETQYF.